The TCR beta chain described here comes from a study of post-analysis software for immune sequencing data (dated by TCRdb to between 2014 and 2017). Broadly, across the study: Recorded disease courses included relapsing-remitting, secondary progressive and progressive-relapsing multiple sclerosis, with some patients lacking subtype annotation. The patient repertoires were compared against approximately eleven previously published healthy control repertoires obtained from donors aged roughly 6 to 28 years. A subset of samples was prepared in parallel using single-end sample barcoding, then pooled and co-amplified after Illumina adapter ligation. The paper's findings and limits, for the study overall: The control group was slightly older than the multiple sclerosis patient group. Multiple sclerosis patients had significantly lower normalized Chao1 diversity than controls, a result that suggests substantial peripheral T-cell clonal expansion. Direct clustering with F measure showed strong co-clustering of samples prepared in the same batch, prompting a batch-effect correction.

Library construction relied on PCR. Sequencing took place on an Illumina HiSeq 2500. To reduce PCR and sequencing biases, unique molecular identifiers were built into the TCR beta cDNA libraries. Per 1 to 10 million input T cells, approximately 500,000 cDNA molecules were obtained, such that each molecule approximated one T cell. Patient libraries were prepared and sequenced with the same protocol used for the earlier healthy control dataset. Samples belonging to the same batch were prepared together, multiplexed and sequenced on a shared HiSeq lane. Per the source publication's procedure: Raw barcoded reads were processed with MIGEC, and single-read molecular identifier groups were discarded before consensus assembly and CDR3 extraction. VDJtools was used for post-analysis of the clonotype tables, and diversity was normalized by down-sampling every dataset to the size of the smallest sample. Repertoire overlap clustering matched CDR3 amino acid but not nucleotide sequences to correct batch-related cross-sample contamination. TCRdb redid the processing of the public reads, applying fastp at Q25 and MiXCR, and retained in-frame beta chains. Identical CDR3 proteins give one entry, which carries the most common genes and DNA. These V and J calls derive from TCRdb rather than the authors' analysis. Within this sample are hundreds of thousands of distinct CDR3 sequences, with 59% of them counted one time only. Jointly, the top ten make up 10% to 12% of the sample.

Note on this clonotype: Its antigen is not yet known. The sample holds no much larger clone one base away, and base qualities are not on file.

TCR beta repertoires were profiled from peripheral blood of 13 young patients with multiple sclerosis to demonstrate the VDJtools post-analysis software. The multiple sclerosis patients were children and adolescents ranging in age from roughly 6 to 15 years. The sequence was collected from a girl aged 2 to 9 with multiple sclerosis. The sequenced sample consisted of blood.

The nucleotide sequence reads as follows: TGCAGTGCTAGGGGACAGGGGTCCTACAATGAGCAGTTCTTC. This yields the protein CSARGQGSYNEQFF. The rearranged chain carries TRBV20-1 and TRBJ2-1, and 10 junctional nucleotides match TRBD1. The V end gives up 3 bases and the J end 1 base, leaving 0 bases in the junction not matched to a gene. The CDR1 and CDR2 encoded by the germline V gene (reference sequence) are DFQATT and SNEGSKA. The CDR3 holds 14 amino acids from the cysteine to the phenylalanine. The sequence is cut down to CDR3 DNA, 42 bases in frame from base 1.